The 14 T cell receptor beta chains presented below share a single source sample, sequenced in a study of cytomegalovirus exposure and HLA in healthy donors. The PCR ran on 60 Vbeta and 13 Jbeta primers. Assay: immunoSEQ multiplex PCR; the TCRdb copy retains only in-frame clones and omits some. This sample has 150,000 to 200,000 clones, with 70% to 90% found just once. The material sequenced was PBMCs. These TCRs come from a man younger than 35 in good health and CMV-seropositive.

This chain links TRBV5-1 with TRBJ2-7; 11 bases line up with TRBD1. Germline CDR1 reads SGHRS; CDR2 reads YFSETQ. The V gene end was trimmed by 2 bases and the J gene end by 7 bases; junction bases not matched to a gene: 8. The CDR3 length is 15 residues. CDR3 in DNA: TGCGCCAGCAGCTTCTTGGGACAGGGGGTCCGGGAGCAGTACTTC. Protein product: CASSFLGQGVREQYF.

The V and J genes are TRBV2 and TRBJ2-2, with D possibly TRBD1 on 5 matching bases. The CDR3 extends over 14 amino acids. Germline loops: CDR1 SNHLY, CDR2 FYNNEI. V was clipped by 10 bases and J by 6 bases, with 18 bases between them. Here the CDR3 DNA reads TGTGCCAACAGCTCCACAGGAGTTGCCGGGGAGCTGTTTTTT. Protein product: CANSSTGVAGELFF. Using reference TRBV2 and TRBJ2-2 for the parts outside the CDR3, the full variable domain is EPEVTQTPSHQVTQMGQEVILRCVPISNHLYFYWYRQILGQKVEFLVSFYNNEISEKSEIFDDQFSVERPDGSNFTLKIRSTKLEDSAMYFCANSSTGVAGELFFGEGSRLTVL.

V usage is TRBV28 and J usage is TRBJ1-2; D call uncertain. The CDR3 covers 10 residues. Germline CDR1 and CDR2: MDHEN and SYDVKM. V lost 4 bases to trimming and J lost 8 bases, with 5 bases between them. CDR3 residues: CASSSPGYTF. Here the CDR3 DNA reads TGTGCCAGCAGTTCCCCGGGCTACACCTTC.

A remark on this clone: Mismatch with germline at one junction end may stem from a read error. The CDR3 here is CASSESHGSPPHF. The DNA of the CDR3 is TGCGCCAGCAGTGAGTCTCACGGTTCACCCCCCCACTTT. The rearrangement uses TRBV10-1 and TRBJ1-6; D not certain. The CDR3 runs 13 residues. Germline V CDR1 and CDR2: WNHNN, SYGVQD (reference sequence).

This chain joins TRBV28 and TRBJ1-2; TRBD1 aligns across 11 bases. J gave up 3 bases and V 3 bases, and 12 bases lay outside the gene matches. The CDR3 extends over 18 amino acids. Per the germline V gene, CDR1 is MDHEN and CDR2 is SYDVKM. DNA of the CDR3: TGTGCCAGCAGTTTTCCCCGAGGGGACAGGGGGTGGTACTATGGCTACACCTTC. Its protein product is CASSFPRGDRGWYYGYTF.

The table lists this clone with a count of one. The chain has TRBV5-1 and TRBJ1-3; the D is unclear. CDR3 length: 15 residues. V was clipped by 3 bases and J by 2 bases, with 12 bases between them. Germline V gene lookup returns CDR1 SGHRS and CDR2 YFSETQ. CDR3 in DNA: TGCGCCAGCAGCTCATTAGAGGGTACTGGAAACACCATATATTTT. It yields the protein CASSSLEGTGNTIYF. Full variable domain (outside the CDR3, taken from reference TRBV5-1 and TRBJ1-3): KAGVTQTPRYLIKTRGQQVTLSCSPISGHRSVSWYQQTPGQGLQFLFEYFSETQRNKGNFPGRFSGRQFSNSRSEMNVSTLELGDSALYLCASSSLEGTGNTIYFGEGSWLTVV.

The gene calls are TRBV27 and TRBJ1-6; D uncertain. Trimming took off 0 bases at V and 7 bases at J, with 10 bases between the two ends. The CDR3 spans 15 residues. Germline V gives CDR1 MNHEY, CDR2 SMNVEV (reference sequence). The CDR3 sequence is CASSLSSSVNSPLHF. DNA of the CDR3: TGTGCCAGCAGTTTATCATCCTCTGTCAATTCACCCCTCCACTTT.

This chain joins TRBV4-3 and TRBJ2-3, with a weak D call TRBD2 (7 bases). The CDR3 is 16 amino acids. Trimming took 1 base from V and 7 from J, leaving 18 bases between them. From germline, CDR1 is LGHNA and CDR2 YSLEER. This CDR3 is CASSQGGGASKNTQYF. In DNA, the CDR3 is TGCGCCAGCAGCCAAGGAGGGGGGGCAAGTAAAAATACGCAGTATTTT.

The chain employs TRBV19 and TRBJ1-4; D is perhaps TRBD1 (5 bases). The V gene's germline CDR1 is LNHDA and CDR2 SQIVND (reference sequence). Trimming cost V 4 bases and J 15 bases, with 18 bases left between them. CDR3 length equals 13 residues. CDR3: CASSNTGPGLLFF. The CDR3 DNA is TGTGCCAGTAGTAACACAGGTCCAGGTTTATTGTTTTTT. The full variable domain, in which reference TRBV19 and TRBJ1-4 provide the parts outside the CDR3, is DGGITQSPKYLFRKEGQNVTLSCEQNLNHDAMYWYRQDPGQGLRLIYYSQIVNDFQKGDIAEGYSVSREKKESFPLTVTSAQKNPTAFYLCASSNTGPGLLFFGSGTQLSVL.

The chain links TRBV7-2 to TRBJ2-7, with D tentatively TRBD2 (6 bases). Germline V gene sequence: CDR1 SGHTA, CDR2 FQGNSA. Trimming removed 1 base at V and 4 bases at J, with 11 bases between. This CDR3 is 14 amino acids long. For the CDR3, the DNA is TGTGCCAGCAGCTTAGTTCCGGGAGTGTACGAGCAGTACTTC. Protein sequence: CASSLVPGVYEQYF.

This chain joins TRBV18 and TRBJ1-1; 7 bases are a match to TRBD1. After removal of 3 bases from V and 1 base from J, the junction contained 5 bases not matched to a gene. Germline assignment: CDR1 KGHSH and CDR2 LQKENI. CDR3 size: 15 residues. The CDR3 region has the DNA TGTGCCAGCTCACCCCAGACAGGGCCGAACACTGAAGCTTTCTTT. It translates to CASSPQTGPNTEAFF.

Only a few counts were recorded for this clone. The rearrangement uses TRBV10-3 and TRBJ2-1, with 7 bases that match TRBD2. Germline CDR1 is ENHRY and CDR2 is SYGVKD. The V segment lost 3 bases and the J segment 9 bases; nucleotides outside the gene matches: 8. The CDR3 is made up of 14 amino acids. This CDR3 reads CAISDRDWGGEQFF. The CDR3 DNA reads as TGTGCCATCAGTGACCGGGACTGGGGGGGTGAGCAGTTCTTC.

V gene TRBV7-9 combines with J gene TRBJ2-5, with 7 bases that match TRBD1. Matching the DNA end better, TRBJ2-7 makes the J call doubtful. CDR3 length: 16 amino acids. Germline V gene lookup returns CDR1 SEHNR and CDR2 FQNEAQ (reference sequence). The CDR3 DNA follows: TGTGCCAGCAGCTCGATACAGGGGCCGAGCTCCTACGAGCAGTACTTC. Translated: CASSSIQGPSSYEQYF.

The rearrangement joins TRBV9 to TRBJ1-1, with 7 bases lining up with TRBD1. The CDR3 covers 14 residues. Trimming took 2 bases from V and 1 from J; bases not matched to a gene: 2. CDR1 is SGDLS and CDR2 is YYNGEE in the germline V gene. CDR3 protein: CASSVTGANTEAFF. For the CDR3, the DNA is TGTGCCAGCAGCGTCACAGGGGCGAACACTGAAGCTTTCTTT.